This T cell receptor beta chain appears in the sequencing data of a study of beta chain features in type 1 diabetes. In the study overall: Patients did not differ from healthy donors in age, gender or cell yield.

This clone came up a few times. This CDR3 contains 11 residues. The germline gives CDR1 SNHLY, CDR2 FYNNEI. With 3 bases removed from V and 10 bases from J, the gap between germline ends came to 9 bases. All of the isolated RNA was reverse transcribed, so expressed TCRB transcripts were sequenced. Data came from immunoSEQ multiplex PCR; TCRdb stores just in-frame clones and leaves some out. Of 150,000 to 180,000 clones listed, under 9.5% are singletons. The chain uses TRBV2 and TRBJ2-5; D is perhaps TRBD1 (6 bases). The receptor was isolated from a man younger than 35 in good health. The source material was central memory CD4+ T cells from blood. The CDR3 region has the DNA TGTGCCAGCAGTGAGGGGGCTCTCCAGTACTTC. Translated: CASSEGALQYF.